This TCR beta chain was obtained from a study of response to subunit inactivated influenza vaccine. Study outcomes and limitations: Authors suggested that a seasonal influenza vaccination recruits few new T cells each time.

As regards this clonotype: Its target is unknown.

TCRdb reprocessed the RT-PCR reads via MiXCR and lists one record per CDR3 protein. The table shows roughly 650,000 distinct CDR3 sequences, with more than 15% occurring only once. The CDR3 totals 11 residues. Germline CDR1 reads SGHDN; CDR2 reads FVKESK. Trimming removed 1 base from V and 6 bases from J, with 4 bases in between. The sequenced sample was PBMCs from blood, obtained about 11 days after vaccination. This clonotype was sampled from a man aged 50 or older who received an inactivated influenza vaccine. The chain has TRBV14 and TRBJ2-7; D gene uncertain. The CDR3 DNA reads as TGTGCCAGCAGCCAAGTGGTCGAGCAGTACTTC. Translation gives CASSQVVEQYF.